These 30 T cell receptor beta chains share one sample of origin, sequenced in a study of identical twins. TCRdb fed the 5' RACE reads into MiXCR, producing one record per CDR3 protein. The sample consists of about 570,000 distinct CDR3 sequences, 9.5% to 10% of them appearing once. Another study also made use of these data, one on yellow fever vaccine responses in identical twins.

Sequencing was carried out using PBMCs. The receptors were gathered from a woman younger than 30 in good health.

This clonotype was counted ten times or more. The rearrangement uses TRBV5-1 and TRBJ2-2, with D unclear. V lost 4 bases to trimming and J lost 1 base, with 11 bases between them. CDR3 length: 15 amino acids. Germline CDR1 reads SGHRS; CDR2 reads YFSETQ. This CDR3 reads CASSQTTGNTGELFF. The CDR3, as DNA: TGCGCCAGCAGCCAAACGACTGGGAACACCGGGGAGCTGTTTTTT.

The CDR3 protein is CASSFLTGGLSTEAFF. The CDR3, as DNA: TGTGCCAGCAGTTTTCTGACAGGGGGCTTGAGCACTGAAGCTTTCTTT. J is TRBJ1-1 and V is TRBV28, with 10 bases lining up with TRBD1. After removal of 3 bases from V and 4 bases from J, the junction contained 8 bases not matched to a gene. This CDR3 has 16 residues. From germline, CDR1 is MDHEN and CDR2 SYDVKM.

The chain combines TRBV10-3 with TRBJ2-3; D remains unclear. Germline lookup yields CDR1 ENHRY and CDR2 SYGVKD. V was shortened by 2 bases and J by 5 bases, with 8 bases between the two germline ends. The CDR3 runs to 13 residues. CDR3 nucleotides: TGTGCCATCAGTGAGCCGATTCAAGATACGCAGTATTTT. Amino acid sequence: CAISEPIQDTQYF.

This clonotype was seen more than once but under ten times. The chain has TRBV21-1 and TRBJ2-5; TRBD1, the D gene given by the table, was not confirmed from the DNA. TRBV21-1 is a listed pseudogene. CDR3 length equals 16 residues. The CDR3 reads CASSKGTGAGSETQYF. CDR3 bases: TGTGCCAGCAGCAAAGGGACAGGAGCCGGTTCTGAGACCCAGTACTTC.

In its sample, this clonotype was seen a few times. The J gene is TRBJ2-7, the V gene TRBV11-1, with 15 nucleotides matching TRBD2. CDR1 is SGHAT and CDR2 is FQDESV in the germline V gene (reference sequence). With 4 bases clipped from V and 3 bases from J, the junction kept 10 bases outside the gene matches. This CDR3 spans 18 amino acids. In DNA, the CDR3 is TGTGCCAGCAGCTCGGGACTAGCGGGAGGTCCCCTCCGCTACGAGCAGTACTTC. Translating it yields CASSSGLAGGPLRYEQYF.

The rearrangement joins TRBV29-1 to TRBJ2-7; D gene unclear. Germline-derived CDR1 and CDR2 are SQVTM and ANQGSEA. V was cut by 7 bases and J by 1 base, with 11 bases left in between. The CDR3 loop spans 12 amino acids. The chain's CDR3 is CSANDGSYEQYF. The DNA of the CDR3 is TGCAGCGCAAATGACGGATCCTACGAGCAGTACTTC.

J is TRBJ2-2 and V is TRBV10-1; D remains ambiguous. V dropped 2 bases and J dropped 6 bases, with 7 bases sitting between them. CDR1 is WNHNN and CDR2 is SYGVQD in the germline V gene (reference sequence). The CDR3 totals 13 residues. The CDR3: CASSEMPPGELFF. The CDR3 DNA sequence: TGCGCCAGCAGTGAGATGCCGCCCGGGGAGCTGTTTTTT.

This clonotype was found many times. CDR3 nucleotides: TGTGCCATCCGTGGCGTCTACGAGCAGTACTTC. This gives the protein CAIRGVYEQYF. This chain connects TRBV28 to TRBJ2-7, with unresolved D. Germline CDR1 is MDHEN and CDR2 is SYDVKM. This CDR3 is 11 amino acids long. V gave up 10 bases and J gave up 3 bases, with 10 bases separating them.

Points on this clonotype: One end of the junction varies from germline; a read error may be responsible. The rearrangement joins TRBV7-7 to TRBJ2-1, with no clear D. CDR1 is SSHAT, CDR2 FNYEAQ, per germline (reference sequence). The CDR3 extends over 16 amino acids. CDR3 bases: TGTGCTAGCAGCCGAGGCTGGGGAAGCTCCTACAATGAGCAGTTCTTC. Its translation is CASSRGWGSSYNEQFF.

The chain is built from TRBV15 and TRBJ2-7, with 14 bases aligning to TRBD2. The CDR3 contains 15 residues. The trim removed 5 bases at V and 3 bases at J, leaving 3 bases unmatched. Germline V gene data show CDR1 as LNHNV and CDR2 as YYDKDF (reference sequence). In DNA, the CDR3 is TGTGCCACCAGCGCCGGACTAGCGGGGGGCTACGAGCAGTACTTC. It yields the protein CATSAGLAGGYEQYF.

This clonotype was seen repeatedly, ten times or more. The J gene is TRBJ1-5, the V gene TRBV15; a possible D gene is TRBD1 (5 bases). This CDR3 has 14 amino acids. V was clipped by 3 bases and J by 2 bases, with 8 bases between them. The germline CDR1 and CDR2 sequences are LNHNV and YYDKDF (reference sequence). The CDR3 DNA is TGTGCCACCAGCAGGGGGGACGGCAATCAGCCCCAGCATTTT. It encodes CATSRGDGNQPQHF.

This clonotype was seen a few times. This chain uses TRBV6-2 or TRBV6-3 with TRBJ2-7; D gene unclear. The CDR3 is made up of 14 amino acids. Germline V gives CDR1 MNHEY, CDR2 SVGEGT. Trimming removed 0 bases from V and 3 bases from J, with 9 bases in between. The CDR3 DNA sequence: TGTGCCAGCAGTTACTCGGTCGCTGGCTACGAGCAGTACTTC. It yields the protein CASSYSVAGYEQYF.

The J gene is TRBJ2-6, the V gene TRBV6-2 or TRBV6-3; 14 nucleotides agree with TRBD2. V was pared by 2 bases and J by 2 bases, with 8 bases of the junction left unmatched. This CDR3 comprises 20 residues. Per germline, CDR1 MNHEY and CDR2 SVGEGT. The CDR3 sequence is CASSYPGLAGEGAGANVLTF. The CDR3 coding sequence is TGTGCCAGCAGTTACCCGGGACTAGCGGGAGAAGGGGCTGGGGCCAACGTCCTGACTTTC.

This clonotype was recorded at least ten times. This chain connects TRBV29-1 to TRBJ2-3; 8 positions agree with TRBD2. CDR3 size: 15 residues. Germline values: CDR1 SQVTM, CDR2 ANQGSEA. Trimming took 1 base from V and 6 from J; bases not matched to a gene: 9. As DNA, the CDR3 is TGCAGCGTTGAAGGACTGGCGGGGGGTTCGGATACGCAGTATTTT. It codes for CSVEGLAGGSDTQYF.

On this clonotype itself: A read error may account for a junction end that differs from germline. The genes are TRBV20-1 and TRBJ2-1, with 14 bases aligning to TRBD2. This CDR3 has 18 residues. Per the germline V gene, CDR1 is DFQATT and CDR2 is SNEGSKA (reference sequence). The CDR3, as DNA: TGCTGTGCTAGGTTGGGGACTAGCGGGAGCGTCTCCTACAATGAGCAGTTCTTC. Amino acids: CCARLGTSGSVSYNEQFF.

This chain links TRBV7-9 with TRBJ2-5; D might be TRBD2 (5 bases). The germline V gene has CDR1 SEHNR and CDR2 FQNEAQ (reference sequence). V lost 5 bases, J lost 3 bases, and 10 bases lay in between. The CDR3 spans 13 residues. CDR3 amino acids: CASSHGLKETQYF. CDR3 DNA: TGTGCCAGCAGCCACGGACTGAAAGAGACCCAGTACTTC.

This clonotype occurred many times. This chain uses TRBV9 with TRBJ1-2; D not certain. V lost 0 bases, J lost 2 bases, and 8 bases lay in between. There are 14 residues in the CDR3. The V gene's germline CDR1 is SGDLS and CDR2 YYNGEE. Here the CDR3 DNA reads TGTGCCAGCAGCGTAGGGACTCGCAACTATGGCTACACCTTC. Protein: CASSVGTRNYGYTF.

This clonotype has just a few counts. The chain joins TRBV5-1 to TRBJ2-3; a weak D match, TRBD2 (6 bases). V lost 2 bases, J lost 2 bases, and 18 bases lay in between. This CDR3 is built from 17 residues. The germline CDR1 and CDR2 sequences are SGHRS and YFSETQ. This chain's CDR3 is CASSFASRDRHTDTQYF. Here the CDR3 DNA reads TGCGCCAGCAGCTTCGCTTCGCGGGACCGGCACACAGATACGCAGTATTTT. Full variable domain (missing parts from reference TRBV5-1 and TRBJ2-3): KAGVTQTPRYLIKTRGQQVTLSCSPISGHRSVSWYQQTPGQGLQFLFEYFSETQRNKGNFPGRFSGRQFSNSRSEMNVSTLELGDSALYLCASSFASRDRHTDTQYFGPGTRLTVL.

The chain joins TRBV20-1 to TRBJ2-1; 8 nucleotides line up with TRBD2. In germline, CDR1 is DFQATT, CDR2 SNEGSKA (reference sequence). The CDR3 is 15 amino acids. V shed 0 bases, J shed 7 bases, and the junction held 8 bases outside the gene matches. The CDR3: CSARDEWTSRNEQFF. CDR3 DNA sequence: TGCAGTGCTAGAGATGAGTGGACTAGCAGGAATGAGCAGTTCTTC.

This chain links TRBV20-1 with TRBJ2-2, with 10 bases fitting TRBD2. Trimming took 1 base from V and 4 from J; bases not matched to a gene: 6. Germline V gene data show CDR1 as DFQATT and CDR2 as SNEGSKA (reference sequence). The CDR3 has 16 amino acids. The CDR3 nucleotides are TGCAGTGCTAGAGCAAGCGGGAGGGCCGCCACCGGGGAGCTGTTTTTT. Translation: CSARASGRAATGELFF.

In its sample, this clonotype was seen a few times. The rearrangement uses TRBV7-8 and TRBJ2-4; TRBD2 aligns across 10 bases. Germline CDR1 and CDR2: SGHVS and FQNEAQ. The CDR3 totals 14 residues. Trimming cost V 4 bases and J 7 bases; bases outside gene matches: 4. The CDR3 reads CASSSGLAENIQYF. The CDR3 DNA is TGTGCCAGCAGCTCAGGACTAGCGGAGAACATTCAGTACTTC.

In its sample, this clonotype was seen a few times. This chain uses TRBV4-1 with TRBJ1-5, with TRBD1 identical over 10 bases. The germline V gene has CDR1 MGHRA and CDR2 YSYEKL. J was trimmed by 2 bases and V by 2 bases; bases with no gene match: 3. The CDR3 has 16 residues. The CDR3 sequence: CASSQTGTGGNQPQHF. For the CDR3, the DNA is TGCGCCAGCAGCCAAACCGGGACAGGGGGCAATCAGCCCCAGCATTTT.

V usage is TRBV2 and J usage is TRBJ2-5; the D is unclear. Per the germline V gene, CDR1 is SNHLY and CDR2 is FYNNEI. The V gene lost 6 bases and the J gene lost 1 base, with 6 bases spanning the gap. The CDR3 is made up of 12 amino acids. CDR3: CASSTRQETQYF. The DNA for the CDR3 is TGTGCCAGCAGCACGCGCCAAGAGACCCAGTACTTC.

With respect to this clonotype: Mismatch with germline at one junction end may stem from a read error. The chain recombines TRBV20-1 with TRBJ2-1, with a tentative D call TRBD1 (6 bases). There are 16 residues in the CDR3. Germline-derived CDR1 and CDR2 are DFQATT and SNEGSKA (reference sequence). The CDR3 loop reads CCARLPDRSYYNEQFF. The DNA for the CDR3 is TGCTGTGCTAGATTACCCGACAGGTCTTATTACAATGAGCAGTTCTTC.

This clonotype turned up a few times. The rearrangement uses TRBV12-3 or TRBV12-4 and TRBJ2-3; D possibly uses TRBD1 or TRBD2 (5 bases each). Between the trimmed V and J ends, which lost 7 bases and 5 bases, there was a span of 16 bases. This CDR3 contains 14 residues. The CDR3 nucleotides read TGTGCCAGCACAATAAGCGGCAGGGAAGATACGCAGTATTTT. It specifies CASTISGREDTQYF.

The chain employs TRBV12-3 or TRBV12-4 and TRBJ2-1, with D possibly called TRBD1 or TRBD2 (5 bases each). This CDR3 has 14 amino acids. V was pared by 7 bases and J by 6 bases, with 16 bases between. CDR3 DNA sequence: TGTGCCAGCAAACCGGGACCCCTCTTCAATGAGCAGTTCTTC. It is translated as CASKPGPLFNEQFF.

This clonotype was counted between two and nine times. This chain connects TRBV9 to TRBJ2-7, with 16 positions matching TRBD2. Trimming removed 3 bases from V and 5 bases from J; junction bases left unmatched: 20. Germline V gene data show CDR1 as SGDLS and CDR2 as YYNGEE. There are 21 residues in the CDR3. CDR3 nucleotide sequence: TGTGCCAGCAGCGGCGGGTTTCATCAAGGGACTAGCGGGAGGGCCCGGAACGAGCAGTACTTC. Translating it yields CASSGGFHQGTSGRARNEQYF.

The table lists this clonotype with a few counts. V and J are TRBV6-6 and TRBJ1-6, with D possibly being TRBD1 (5 bases). V lost 6 bases to trimming and J lost 16 bases, with 16 bases between them. Per germline, CDR1 MNHNY and CDR2 SVGAGI (reference sequence). This CDR3 has 12 amino acids. The CDR3 is CASRRDGSALHF. CDR3 DNA: TGTGCCAGCAGACGGGACGGTTCAGCTCTCCACTTT.

This clonotype was counted ten times or more. CDR3 amino acids: CASSVRAAATGELFF. DNA for the CDR3: TGTGCCAGCAGTGTTAGGGCAGCAGCCACCGGGGAGCTGTTTTTT. The V and J genes are TRBV2 and TRBJ2-2; D unresolved. Looked up from germline, CDR1 is SNHLY and CDR2 is FYNNEI. V lost 4 bases, J lost 4 bases, and 13 bases lay in between. The CDR3 is 15 amino acids.

The chain has TRBV5-1 and TRBJ2-6, with TRBD2 as a possible D gene (5 bases). Trimming pared 2 bases from V and 0 bases from J, leaving 9 bases between. The CDR3 loop spans 16 amino acids. The V gene's germline CDR1 is SGHRS and CDR2 YFSETQ. CDR3 sequence reads: CASSLGGSSGANVLTF. DNA for the CDR3: TGCGCCAGCAGCTTAGGAGGCAGCTCTGGGGCCAACGTCCTGACTTTC.